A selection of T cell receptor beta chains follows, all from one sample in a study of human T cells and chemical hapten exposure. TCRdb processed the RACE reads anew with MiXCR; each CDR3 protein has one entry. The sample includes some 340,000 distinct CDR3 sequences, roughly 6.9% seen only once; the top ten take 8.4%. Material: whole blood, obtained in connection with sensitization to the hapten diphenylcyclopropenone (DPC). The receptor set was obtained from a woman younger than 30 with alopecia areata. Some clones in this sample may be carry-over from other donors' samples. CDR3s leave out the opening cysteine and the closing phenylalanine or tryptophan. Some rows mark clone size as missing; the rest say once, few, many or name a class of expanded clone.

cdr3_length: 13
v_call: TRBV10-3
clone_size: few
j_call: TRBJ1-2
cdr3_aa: AISESRDRGGGYT

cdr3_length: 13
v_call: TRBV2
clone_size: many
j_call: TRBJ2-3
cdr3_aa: ASRIRTGGPDTQY

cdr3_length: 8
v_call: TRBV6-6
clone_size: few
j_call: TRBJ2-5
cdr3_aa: AVSQETQY

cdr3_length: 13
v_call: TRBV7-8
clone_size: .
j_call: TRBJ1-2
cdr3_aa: ASTPRGDFGYGYT

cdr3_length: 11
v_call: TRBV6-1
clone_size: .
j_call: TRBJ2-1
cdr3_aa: ATRGGGNNEQF

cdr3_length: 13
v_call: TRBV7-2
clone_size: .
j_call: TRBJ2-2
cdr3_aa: ASSLGALDTGELF

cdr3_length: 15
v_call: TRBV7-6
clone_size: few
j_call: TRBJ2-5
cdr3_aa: ASSLAHSGGAGETQY

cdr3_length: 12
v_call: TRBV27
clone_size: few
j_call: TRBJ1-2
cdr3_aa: ASSPQTGHYGYT

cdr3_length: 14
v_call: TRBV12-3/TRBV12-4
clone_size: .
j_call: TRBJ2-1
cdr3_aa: ASSTTSGALYNEQF

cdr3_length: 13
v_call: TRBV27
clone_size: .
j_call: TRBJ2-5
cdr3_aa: ASSMGGIDRETQY

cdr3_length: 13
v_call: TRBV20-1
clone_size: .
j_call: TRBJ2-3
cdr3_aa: SAPLLALGTDTQY

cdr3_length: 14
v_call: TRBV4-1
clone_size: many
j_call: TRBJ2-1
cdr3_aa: ASSQEVAGGPREQF

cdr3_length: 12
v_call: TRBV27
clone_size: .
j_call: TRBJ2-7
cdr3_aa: ASSLYGDSYEQY

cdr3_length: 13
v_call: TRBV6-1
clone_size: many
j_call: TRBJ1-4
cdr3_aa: ASSEPPGNNEKLF

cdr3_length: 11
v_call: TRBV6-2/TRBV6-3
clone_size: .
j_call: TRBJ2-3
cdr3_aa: ASNLGQLDTQY

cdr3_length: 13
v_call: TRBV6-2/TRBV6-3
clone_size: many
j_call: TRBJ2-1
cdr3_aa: ASSYMSSGANEQF

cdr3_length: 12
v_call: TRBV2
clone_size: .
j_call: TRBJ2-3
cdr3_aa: ASSERDHTDTQY

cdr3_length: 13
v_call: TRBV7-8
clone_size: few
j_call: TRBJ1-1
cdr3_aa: ASSLAAAGLTEAF

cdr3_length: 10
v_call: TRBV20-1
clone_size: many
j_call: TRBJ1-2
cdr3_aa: SARDLTENYT

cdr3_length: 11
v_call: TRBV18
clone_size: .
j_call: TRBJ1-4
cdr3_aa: ASSPSTNEKLF

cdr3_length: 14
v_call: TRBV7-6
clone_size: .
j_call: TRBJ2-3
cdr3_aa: ASSPKPGPPPDTQY

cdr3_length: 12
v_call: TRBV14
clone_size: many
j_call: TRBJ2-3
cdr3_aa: ASSPGFATDTQY